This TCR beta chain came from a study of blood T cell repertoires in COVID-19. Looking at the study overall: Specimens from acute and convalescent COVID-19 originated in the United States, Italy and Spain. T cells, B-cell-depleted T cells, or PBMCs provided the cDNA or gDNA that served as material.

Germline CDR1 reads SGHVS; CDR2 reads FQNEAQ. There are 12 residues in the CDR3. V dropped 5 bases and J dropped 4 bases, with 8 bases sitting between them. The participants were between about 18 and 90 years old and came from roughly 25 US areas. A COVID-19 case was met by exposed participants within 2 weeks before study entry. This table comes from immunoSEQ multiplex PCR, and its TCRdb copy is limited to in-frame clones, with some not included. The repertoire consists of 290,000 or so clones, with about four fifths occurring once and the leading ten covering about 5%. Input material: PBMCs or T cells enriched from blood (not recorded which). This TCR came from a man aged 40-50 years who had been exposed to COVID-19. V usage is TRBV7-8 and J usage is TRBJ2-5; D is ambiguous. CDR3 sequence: CASSALVETQYF. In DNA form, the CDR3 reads TGTGCCAGCAGCGCTCTAGTAGAGACCCAGTACTTC.